The 21 T cell receptor beta chains below were found in one sample sequenced in a study of post-analysis software for immune sequencing data. Regarding the study as a whole: Relative to controls, patients had several TRBV segments at higher frequency, with TRBV5-6, TRBV5-1 and TRBV20-1 among these.

For these receptors, no antigen is known. cDNA libraries of TCR beta carried unique molecular identifiers. TCRdb re-analysed the PCR reads in MiXCR, keeping a single row per CDR3 protein. The table lists some 260,000 distinct CDR3 sequences, 36% of them singletons. The sequenced sample was blood. All receptors come from a girl under 18 with multiple sclerosis.

This clonotype showed up many times. The chain combines TRBV18 with TRBJ1-1; 10 nucleotides align to TRBD1. V gave up 5 bases and J gave up 9 bases; unmatched junction bases: 6. The CDR3 contains 13 residues. Germline loops: CDR1 KGHSH, CDR2 LQKENI. This CDR3 is CASSSDRGLQAFF. The CDR3 bases are TGTGCCAGCTCATCCGACAGGGGGCTCCAAGCTTTCTTT. Full variable domain (remainder filled in from reference TRBV18 and TRBJ1-1): NAGVMQNPRHLVRRRGQEARLRCSPMKGHSHVYWYRQLPEEGLKFMVYLQKENIIDESGMPKERFSAEFPKEGPSILRIQQVVRGDSAAYFCASSSDRGLQAFFGQGTRLTVV.

To note about this clonotype: With a much larger clone just one base away, this may be a read error. The CDR3 sequence is CASSLGPRAGNGYTF. CDR3 nucleotide sequence: TGTGCCAGCAGTTTAGGGCCGAGAGCGGGCAATGGCTACACCTTC. This chain connects TRBV12-3 or TRBV12-4 to TRBJ1-2; D ambiguous. The V gene lost 1 base and the J gene lost 6 bases, with 15 bases spanning the gap. The CDR3 covers 15 residues.

This clonotype was found many times. The rearrangement uses TRBV29-1 and TRBJ2-1, with a weak D call TRBD1 (5 bases). Trimming took off 7 bases at V and 8 bases at J, with 21 bases between the two ends. The CDR3 loop spans 14 amino acids. Germline CDR1 and CDR2: SQVTM and ANQGSEA. The CDR3 spells CSGAERKGKDEQFF. CDR3 coding DNA: TGCAGCGGCGCTGAAAGGAAGGGGAAGGATGAGCAGTTCTTC.

This CDR3 reads CASSQTSGIETQYF. Written as DNA, the CDR3 is TGCGCCAGCAGCCAGACTAGCGGGATAGAGACCCAGTACTTC. The chain employs TRBV4-1 and TRBJ2-5, with TRBD2 identical over 11 bases. The CDR3 covers 14 residues. The junction had 1 base not matched to a gene; V was cut back by 3 bases and J by 4 bases. From germline, CDR1 is MGHRA and CDR2 YSYEKL.

This clonotype was seen ten or more times. The chain combines TRBV15 with TRBJ1-1; the match to TRBD1 covers 10 bases. The CDR3 totals 14 residues. The germline V gene has CDR1 LNHNV and CDR2 YYDKDF (reference sequence). The ends lost 5 bases at V and 5 bases at J; junction bases unmatched: 5. As DNA, the CDR3 is TGTGCCACCAGCGGAAGGGACAGGGGAACTGAAGCTTTCTTT. Translated, it gives CATSGRDRGTEAFF. The whole variable domain, remainder taken from reference TRBV15 and TRBJ1-1, is DAMVIQNPRYQVTQFGKPVTLSCSQTLNHNVMYWYQQKSSQAPKLLFHYYDKDFNNEADTPDNFQSRRPNTSFCFLDIRSPGLGDTAMYLCATSGRDRGTEAFFGQGTRLTVV.

This clonotype was seen repeatedly, ten times or more. This chain links TRBV13 with TRBJ2-5; perhaps TRBD1 as D (6 bases). The CDR3 runs 16 residues. V was trimmed by 3 bases and J by 1 base, leaving 15 bases between them. Germline V gene sequence: CDR1 PRHDT, CDR2 FYEKMQ (reference sequence). The CDR3 here is CASSFAGDGVQETQYF. The CDR3 coding sequence is TGTGCCAGCAGCTTTGCAGGGGACGGGGTCCAAGAGACCCAGTACTTC.

The CDR3 is CSARPSKWTSGNYNEQFF. The CDR3, as DNA: TGCAGTGCTCGACCATCTAAATGGACTAGCGGAAACTACAATGAGCAGTTCTTC. This chain uses TRBV20-1 with TRBJ2-1; 10 nucleotides match TRBD2. Germline V CDR1 and CDR2: DFQATT, SNEGSKA (reference sequence). After removal of 5 bases from V and 3 bases from J, the junction contained 16 bases not matched to a gene. The CDR3 is 18 amino acids.

In the case of this clonotype: This may be a read error, as it is one base from a much larger clone. The chain employs TRBV27 and TRBJ2-3; 7 positions agree with TRBD1. V trimming: 7 bases; J trimming: 3 bases; junction bases outside the gene matches: 10. Germline loops: CDR1 MNHEY, CDR2 SMNVEV (reference sequence). The length of the CDR3 is 15 residues. The CDR3 loop is CASNFQGVRTDTQYF. The CDR3 DNA reads as TGTGCCAGCAATTTTCAGGGGGTCCGGACAGATACGCAGTATTTT.

This clonotype was seen more than once but under ten times. A much larger clone differs by one base, so this may be a read error. V gene TRBV24-1 combines with J gene TRBJ2-5; D perhaps matches TRBD1 (6 bases). There are 14 residues in the CDR3. Germline V CDR1 and CDR2: KGHDR, SFDVKD. V shed 7 bases and J shed 5 bases, with 16 bases lying between them. In nucleotides, the CDR3 is TGTGCCACCAGGGACAGTAAAAAGTTGGAGACCCAGTACTTC. Translated: CATRDSKKLETQYF.

Many counts were recorded for this clonotype. The chain links TRBV7-8 to TRBJ2-3; 8 positions match TRBD1. CDR1 SGHVS and CDR2 FQNEAQ come from the germline V gene. The CDR3 has 16 residues. With 0 bases clipped from V and 1 base from J, the junction kept 3 bases outside the gene matches. The CDR3, as DNA: TGTGCCAGCAGCTTAGCGTCGACAGGGGGCACAGATACGCAGTATTTT. This codes for CASSLASTGGTDTQYF.

Points on this clonotype: Just one base apart from a much larger clone, this may be a read error. This chain links TRBV29-1 with TRBJ1-4; D perhaps matches TRBD1 (6 bases). Per the germline V gene, CDR1 is SQVTM and CDR2 is ANQGSEA. This CDR3 has 13 residues. Here the CDR3 reads CSVGRRGGEKRFF. The DNA of the CDR3 is TGCAGCGTTGGGAGGCGAGGGGGTGAAAAACGGTTTTTT.

This clonotype was counted at least ten times. The gene calls are TRBV3-1 and TRBJ2-1; no clear D. Germline values: CDR1 LGHDT, CDR2 YNNKEL (reference sequence). This CDR3 has 11 residues. With 1 base removed from V and 12 bases from J, the gap between germline ends came to 7 bases. CDR3 in amino acids: CASSQGPGQFF. Written as DNA, the CDR3 is TGTGCCAGCAGCCAAGGTCCAGGGCAGTTCTTC.

J is TRBJ2-3 and V is TRBV12-3 or TRBV12-4, with a weak D call TRBD2 (5 bases). V lost 6 bases and J 3 bases, leaving 16 bases between the germline ends. CDR3 length equals 15 residues. Written as DNA, the CDR3 is TGTGCCAGCAGAAAAAGCGTGGGGAGAACAGATACGCAGTATTTT. It specifies CASRKSVGRTDTQYF.

This clonotype was found many times. The gene calls are TRBV27 and TRBJ1-6; 7 bases are a match to TRBD1. There are 17 residues in the CDR3. Germline CDR1 MNHEY, CDR2 SMNVEV (reference sequence). V dropped 5 bases and J dropped 9; count of bases not matched to a gene: 16. In DNA form, the CDR3 reads TGTGCCAGCAGTCCCTACCCCGGACAGGTATACGCTTCACCCCTCCACTTT. It specifies CASSPYPGQVYASPLHF.

The CDR3 region is CSANRPGLEKNIQYF. The CDR3 DNA reads TGCAGTGCTAATAGGCCGGGACTGGAAAAAAACATTCAGTACTTC. The chain recombines TRBV20-1 with TRBJ2-4, with D tentatively TRBD2 (6 bases). The CDR3 contains 15 residues. V was pared by 4 bases and J by 4 bases, with 17 bases between. The germline CDR1 and CDR2 sequences are DFQATT and SNEGSKA (reference sequence).

The rearrangement joins TRBV5-1 to TRBJ2-2, with D possibly being TRBD2 (6 bases). V lost 0 bases, J lost 2 bases, and 11 bases lay in between. The CDR3 length is 16 residues. Germline loops: CDR1 SGHRS, CDR2 YFSETQ. As DNA, the CDR3 is TGCGCCAGCAGCTTGGCCGGGACTCCCAACACCGGGGAGCTGTTTTTT. Its translation: CASSLAGTPNTGELFF. Filled out from reference TRBV5-1 and TRBJ2-2, the complete variable domain reads KAGVTQTPRYLIKTRGQQVTLSCSPISGHRSVSWYQQTPGQGLQFLFEYFSETQRNKGNFPGRFSGRQFSNSRSEMNVSTLELGDSALYLCASSLAGTPNTGELFFGEGSRLTVL.

The chain employs TRBV5-1 and TRBJ2-7, with 11 bases that match TRBD2. The CDR3 consists of 15 residues. The V and J ends lost 5 bases and 5 bases, in that order; junction bases with no gene match: 9. Germline-derived CDR1 and CDR2 are SGHRS and YFSETQ. CDR3 sequence reads: CASSLTSGSIHEQYF. The CDR3 DNA sequence: TGCGCCAGCAGTCTCACTAGCGGGAGCATCCACGAGCAGTACTTC.

This clonotype was seen repeatedly, ten times or more. This chain joins TRBV20-1 and TRBJ1-1; D unresolved. Trimming took off 0 bases at V and 0 bases at J, with 8 bases between the two ends. The CDR3 length is 14 residues. CDR1 is DFQATT and CDR2 is SNEGSKA in the germline V gene (reference sequence). The chain's CDR3 is CSARDPGLNTEAFF. In DNA, the CDR3 is TGCAGTGCTAGAGATCCGGGCCTGAACACTGAAGCTTTCTTT.

About this clonotype: Since a much larger clone is just one base distant, this may be a read error. The V and J genes are TRBV7-9 and TRBJ1-1, with D unclear. The CDR3 loop spans 9 amino acids. With 10 bases removed from V and 8 bases from J, the gap between germline ends came to 8 bases. CDR1 and CDR2 (germline): SEHNR, FQNEAQ (reference sequence). In DNA, the CDR3 is TGTGCCATAGCAGAGGAAGCTTTCTTT. It yields the protein CAIAEEAFF. Full variable domain (remainder filled in from reference TRBV7-9 and TRBJ1-1): DTGVSQNPRHKITKRGQNVTFRCDPISEHNRLYWYRQTLGQGPEFLTYFQNEAQLEKSRLLSDRFSAERPKGSFSTLEIQRTEQGDSAMYLCAIAEEAFFGQGTRLTVV.

This chain joins TRBV3-1 and TRBJ2-3, with TRBD2 matching 7 bases. Germline V gene lookup returns CDR1 LGHDT and CDR2 YNNKEL (reference sequence). The CDR3 is made up of 16 amino acids. The ends lost 2 bases at V and 2 bases at J; junction bases unmatched: 7. This CDR3 is CASSQRWTSNTDTQYF. The CDR3 bases are TGTGCCAGCAGCCAAAGATGGACTAGTAACACAGATACGCAGTATTTT.

There are many counts of this clonotype. The chain joins TRBV4-1 to TRBJ2-5, with TRBD2 as a possible D gene (6 bases). The germline V gene has CDR1 MGHRA and CDR2 YSYEKL. The CDR3 has 13 residues. The V end was cut by 1 base, the J end by 4 bases, with 7 bases between. The CDR3 loop is CASSQVGGETQYF. Written as DNA, the CDR3 is TGCGCCAGCAGCCAAGTCGGGGGAGAGACCCAGTACTTC.